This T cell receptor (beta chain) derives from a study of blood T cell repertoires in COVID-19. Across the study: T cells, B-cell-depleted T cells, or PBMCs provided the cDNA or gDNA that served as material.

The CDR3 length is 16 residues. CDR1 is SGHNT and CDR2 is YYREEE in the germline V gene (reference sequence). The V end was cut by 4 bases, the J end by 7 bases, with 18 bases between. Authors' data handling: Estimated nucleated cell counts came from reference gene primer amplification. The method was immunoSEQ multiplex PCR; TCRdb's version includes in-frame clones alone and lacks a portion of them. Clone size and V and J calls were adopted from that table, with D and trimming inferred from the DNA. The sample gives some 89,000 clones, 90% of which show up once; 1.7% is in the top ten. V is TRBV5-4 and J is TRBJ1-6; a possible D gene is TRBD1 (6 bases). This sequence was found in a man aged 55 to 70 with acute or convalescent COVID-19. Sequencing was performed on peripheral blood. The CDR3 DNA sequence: TGTGCCAGCAGCCCTCGGGGGGGCACTGAGAATTCACCCCTCCACTTT. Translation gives CASSPRGGTENSPLHF. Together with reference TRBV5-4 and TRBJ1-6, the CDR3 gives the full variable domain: ETGVTQSPTHLIKTRGQQVTLRCSSQSGHNTVSWYQQALGQGPQFIFQYYREEENGRGNFPPRFSGLQFPNYSSELNVNALELDDSALYLCASSPRGGTENSPLHFGNGTRLTVT.